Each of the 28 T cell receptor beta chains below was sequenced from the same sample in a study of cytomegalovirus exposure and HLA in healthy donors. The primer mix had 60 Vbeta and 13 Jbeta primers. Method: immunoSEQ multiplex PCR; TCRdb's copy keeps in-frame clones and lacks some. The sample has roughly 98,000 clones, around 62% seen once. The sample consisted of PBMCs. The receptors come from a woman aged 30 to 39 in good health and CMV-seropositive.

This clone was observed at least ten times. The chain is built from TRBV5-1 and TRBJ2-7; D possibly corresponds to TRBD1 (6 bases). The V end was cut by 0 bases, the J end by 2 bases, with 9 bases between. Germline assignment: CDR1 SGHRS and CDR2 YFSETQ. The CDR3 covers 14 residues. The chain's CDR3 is CASSLEQGAYEQYF. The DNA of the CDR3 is TGCGCCAGCAGCTTGGAACAGGGTGCCTACGAGCAGTACTTC.

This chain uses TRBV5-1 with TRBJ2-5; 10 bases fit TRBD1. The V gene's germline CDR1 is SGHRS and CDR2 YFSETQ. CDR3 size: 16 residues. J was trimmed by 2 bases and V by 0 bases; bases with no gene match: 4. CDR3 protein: CASSLAWTGGQETQYF. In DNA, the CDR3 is TGCGCCAGCAGCTTGGCCTGGACAGGGGGTCAAGAGACCCAGTACTTC.

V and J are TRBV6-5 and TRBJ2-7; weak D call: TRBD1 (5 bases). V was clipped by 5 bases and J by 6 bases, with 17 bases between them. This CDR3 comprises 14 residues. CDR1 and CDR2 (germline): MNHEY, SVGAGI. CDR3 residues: CASSPDSGRGEQYF. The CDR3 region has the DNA TGTGCCAGCAGTCCAGACTCGGGTAGGGGCGAGCAGTACTTC.

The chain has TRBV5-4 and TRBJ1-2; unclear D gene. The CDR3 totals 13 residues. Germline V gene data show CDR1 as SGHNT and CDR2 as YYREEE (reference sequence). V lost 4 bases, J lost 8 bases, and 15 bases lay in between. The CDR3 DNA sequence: TGTGCCAGCAGCCCCGGGAGATTTGGGGGCTACACCTTC. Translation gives CASSPGRFGGYTF.

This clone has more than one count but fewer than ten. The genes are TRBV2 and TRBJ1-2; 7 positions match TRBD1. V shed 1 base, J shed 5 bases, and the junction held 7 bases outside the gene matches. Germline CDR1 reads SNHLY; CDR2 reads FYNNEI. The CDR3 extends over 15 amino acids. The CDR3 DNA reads TGTGCCAGCAGTGAAGAACCCGGGACAGTGTATGGCTACACCTTC. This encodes CASSEEPGTVYGYTF.

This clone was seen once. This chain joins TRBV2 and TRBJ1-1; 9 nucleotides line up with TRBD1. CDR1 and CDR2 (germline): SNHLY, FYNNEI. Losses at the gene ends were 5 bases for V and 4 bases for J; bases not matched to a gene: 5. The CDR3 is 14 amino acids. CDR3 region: CASSPDRGSTEAFF. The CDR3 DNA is TGTGCCAGCAGTCCGGACAGGGGATCCACTGAAGCTTTCTTT.

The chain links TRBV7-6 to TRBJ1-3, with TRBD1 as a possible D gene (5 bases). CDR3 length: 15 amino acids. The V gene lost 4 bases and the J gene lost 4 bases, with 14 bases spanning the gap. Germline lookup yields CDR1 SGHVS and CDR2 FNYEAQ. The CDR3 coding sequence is TGTGCCAGCAGCTCAGGGTTTCGAGGAGGAAACACCATATATTTT. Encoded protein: CASSSGFRGGNTIYF.

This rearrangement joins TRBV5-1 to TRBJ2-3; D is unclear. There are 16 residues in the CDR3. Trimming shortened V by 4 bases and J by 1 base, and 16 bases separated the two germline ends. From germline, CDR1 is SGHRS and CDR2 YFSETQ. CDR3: CASSLLLGLGTDTQYF. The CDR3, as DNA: TGCGCCAGCAGCCTCCTCCTGGGCTTGGGCACAGATACGCAGTATTTT. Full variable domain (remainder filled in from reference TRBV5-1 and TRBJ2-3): KAGVTQTPRYLIKTRGQQVTLSCSPISGHRSVSWYQQTPGQGLQFLFEYFSETQRNKGNFPGRFSGRQFSNSRSEMNVSTLELGDSALYLCASSLLLGLGTDTQYFGPGTRLTVL.

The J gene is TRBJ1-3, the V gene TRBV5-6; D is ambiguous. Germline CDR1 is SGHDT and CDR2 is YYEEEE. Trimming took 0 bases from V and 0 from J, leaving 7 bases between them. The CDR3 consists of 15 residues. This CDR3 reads CASSLVSSSGNTIYF. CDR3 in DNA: TGTGCCAGCAGCTTGGTTTCCAGCTCTGGAAACACCATATATTTT.

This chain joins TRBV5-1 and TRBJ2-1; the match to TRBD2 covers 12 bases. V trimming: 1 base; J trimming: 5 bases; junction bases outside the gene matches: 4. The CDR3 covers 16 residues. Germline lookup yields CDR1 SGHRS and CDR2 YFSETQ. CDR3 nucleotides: TGCGCCAGCAGCTTGCTAGCGGGGGGGCTAAACAATGAGCAGTTCTTC. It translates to CASSLLAGGLNNEQFF.

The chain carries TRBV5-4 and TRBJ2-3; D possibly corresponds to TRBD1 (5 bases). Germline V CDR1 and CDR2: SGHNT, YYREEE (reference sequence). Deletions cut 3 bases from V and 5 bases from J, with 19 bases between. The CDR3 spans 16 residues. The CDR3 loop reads CASSSMGRSSIDTQYF. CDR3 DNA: TGTGCCAGCAGCTCCATGGGGCGGTCAAGTATAGATACGCAGTATTTT.

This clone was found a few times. CDR3 nucleotide sequence: TGTGCCAGCAGCCGGACAGCCATGAACACTGAAGCTTTCTTT. Translation: CASSRTAMNTEAFF. The chain combines TRBV6-5 with TRBJ1-1; D possibly corresponds to TRBD1 (6 bases). With 6 bases removed from V and 0 bases from J, the gap between germline ends came to 11 bases. This CDR3 region has 14 residues. Germline CDR1 is MNHEY and CDR2 is SVGAGI.

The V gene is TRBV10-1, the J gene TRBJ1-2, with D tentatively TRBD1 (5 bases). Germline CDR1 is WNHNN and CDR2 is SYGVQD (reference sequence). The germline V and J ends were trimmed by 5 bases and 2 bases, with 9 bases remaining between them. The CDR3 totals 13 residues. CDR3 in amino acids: CASSPRENYGYTF. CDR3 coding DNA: TGCGCCAGCAGTCCCAGGGAAAACTATGGCTACACCTTC.

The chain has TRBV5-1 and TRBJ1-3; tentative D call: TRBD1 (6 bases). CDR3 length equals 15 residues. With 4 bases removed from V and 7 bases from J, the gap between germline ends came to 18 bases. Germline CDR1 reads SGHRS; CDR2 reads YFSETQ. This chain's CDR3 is CASSEQGNWGNTIYF. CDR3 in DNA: TGCGCCAGCAGCGAACAGGGAAACTGGGGGAACACCATATATTTT. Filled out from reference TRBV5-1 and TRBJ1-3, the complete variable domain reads KAGVTQTPRYLIKTRGQQVTLSCSPISGHRSVSWYQQTPGQGLQFLFEYFSETQRNKGNFPGRFSGRQFSNSRSEMNVSTLELGDSALYLCASSEQGNWGNTIYFGEGSWLTVV.

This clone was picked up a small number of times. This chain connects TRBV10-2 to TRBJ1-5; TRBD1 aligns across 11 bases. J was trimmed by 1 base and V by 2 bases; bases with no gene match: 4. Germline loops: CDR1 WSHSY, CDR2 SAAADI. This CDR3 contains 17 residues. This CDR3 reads CASSERTGGASNQPQHF. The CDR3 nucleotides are TGCGCCAGCAGTGAGCGGACAGGGGGCGCGAGCAATCAGCCCCAGCATTTT.

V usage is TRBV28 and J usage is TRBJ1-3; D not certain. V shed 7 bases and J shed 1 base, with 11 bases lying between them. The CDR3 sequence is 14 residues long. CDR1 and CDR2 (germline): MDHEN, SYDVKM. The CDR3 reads CASNPGFSGNTIYF. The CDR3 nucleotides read TGTGCCAGCAATCCGGGTTTTTCTGGAAACACCATATATTTT. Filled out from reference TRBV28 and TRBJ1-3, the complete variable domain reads DVKVTQSSRYLVKRTGEKVFLECVQDMDHENMFWYRQDPGLGLRLIYFSYDVKMKEKGDIPEGYSVSREKKERFSLILESASTNQTSMYLCASNPGFSGNTIYFGEGSWLTVV.

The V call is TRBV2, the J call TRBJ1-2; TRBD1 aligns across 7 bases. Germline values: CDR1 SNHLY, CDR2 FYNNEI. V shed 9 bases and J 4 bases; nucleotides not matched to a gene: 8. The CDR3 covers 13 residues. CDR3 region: CASPPGQTYGYTF. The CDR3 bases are TGTGCCAGTCCTCCGGGACAGACCTATGGCTACACCTTC.

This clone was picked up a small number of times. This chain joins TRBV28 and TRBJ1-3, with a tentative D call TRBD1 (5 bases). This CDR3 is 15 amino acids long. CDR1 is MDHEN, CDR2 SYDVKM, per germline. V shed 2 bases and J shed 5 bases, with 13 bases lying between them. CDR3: CASSLPQLGRNTIYF. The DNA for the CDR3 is TGTGCCAGCAGTTTACCCCAATTGGGGCGAAACACCATATATTTT.

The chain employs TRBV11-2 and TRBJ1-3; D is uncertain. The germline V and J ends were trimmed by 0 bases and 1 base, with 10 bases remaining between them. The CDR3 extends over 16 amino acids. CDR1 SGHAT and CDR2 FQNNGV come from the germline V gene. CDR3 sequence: CASSLDPRQSGNTIYF. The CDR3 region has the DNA TGTGCCAGCAGCTTAGATCCCAGACAATCTGGAAACACCATATATTTT.

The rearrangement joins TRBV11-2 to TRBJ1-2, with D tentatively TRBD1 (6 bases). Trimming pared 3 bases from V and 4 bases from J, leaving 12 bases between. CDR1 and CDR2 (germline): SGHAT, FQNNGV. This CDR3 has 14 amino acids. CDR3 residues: CASSFQGSGYGYTF. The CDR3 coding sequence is TGTGCCAGCAGCTTTCAGGGGTCGGGCTATGGCTACACCTTC.

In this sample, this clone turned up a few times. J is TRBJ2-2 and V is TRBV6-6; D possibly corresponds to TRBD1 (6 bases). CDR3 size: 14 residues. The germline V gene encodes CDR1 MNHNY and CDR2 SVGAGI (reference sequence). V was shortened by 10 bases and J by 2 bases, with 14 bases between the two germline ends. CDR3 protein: CATPGDGNTGELFF. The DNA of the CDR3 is TGTGCCACGCCAGGGGACGGAAACACCGGGGAGCTGTTTTTT.

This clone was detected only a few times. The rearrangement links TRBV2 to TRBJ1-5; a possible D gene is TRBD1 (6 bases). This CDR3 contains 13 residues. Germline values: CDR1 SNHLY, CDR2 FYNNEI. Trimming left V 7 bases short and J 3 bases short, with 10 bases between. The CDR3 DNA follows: TGTGCCAGCAACAGGGTAATCAATCAGCCCCAGCATTTT. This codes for CASNRVINQPQHF.

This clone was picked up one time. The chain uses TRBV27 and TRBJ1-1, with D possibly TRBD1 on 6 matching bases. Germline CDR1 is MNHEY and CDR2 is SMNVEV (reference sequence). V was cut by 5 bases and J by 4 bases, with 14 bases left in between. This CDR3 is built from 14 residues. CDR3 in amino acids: CASSPQGQGTEAFF. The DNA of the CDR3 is TGTGCCAGCAGTCCGCAGGGGCAGGGCACTGAAGCTTTCTTT.

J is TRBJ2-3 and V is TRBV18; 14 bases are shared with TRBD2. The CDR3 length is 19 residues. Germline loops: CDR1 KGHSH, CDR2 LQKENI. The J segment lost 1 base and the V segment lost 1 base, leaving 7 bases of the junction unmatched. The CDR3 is CASSPQTSGGAGGTDTQYF. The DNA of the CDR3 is TGTGCCAGCTCACCACAGACTAGCGGGGGGGCCGGGGGCACAGATACGCAGTATTTT.

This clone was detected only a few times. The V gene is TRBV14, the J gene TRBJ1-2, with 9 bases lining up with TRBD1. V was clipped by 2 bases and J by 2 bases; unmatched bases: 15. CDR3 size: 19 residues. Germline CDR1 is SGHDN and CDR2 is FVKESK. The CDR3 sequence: CASSQSLGDRARRNYGYTF. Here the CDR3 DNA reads TGTGCCAGCAGCCAAAGTTTAGGGGACAGGGCCCGACGCAACTATGGCTACACCTTC.

The CDR3 spells CASSLGPSDEQFF. The CDR3 DNA reads TGCGCCAGCAGCTTGGGGCCTAGCGATGAGCAGTTCTTC. The J gene is TRBJ2-1, the V gene TRBV5-1, with a possible D match to TRBD2 (6 bases). The germline gives CDR1 SGHRS, CDR2 YFSETQ. Trimming removed 0 bases from V and 8 bases from J, with 9 bases in between. The CDR3 has 13 residues.

CDR3 loop: CASSFRGAEYEQYF. CDR3 in DNA: TGCGCCAGCAGCTTTCGGGGGGCGGAATACGAGCAGTACTTC. The chain carries TRBV5-1 and TRBJ2-5, with a possible D match to TRBD2 (7 bases). The J call may be in error: the DNA end matches TRBJ2-7 better. CDR1 is SGHRS and CDR2 is YFSETQ in the germline V gene. CDR3 length: 14 residues.

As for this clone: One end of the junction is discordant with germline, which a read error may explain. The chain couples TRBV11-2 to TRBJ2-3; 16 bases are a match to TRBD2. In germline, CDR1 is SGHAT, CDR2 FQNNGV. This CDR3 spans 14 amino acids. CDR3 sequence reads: CASSLDGTSGGVNF. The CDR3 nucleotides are TGTGCCAGCAGCTTAGATGGGACTAGCGGGGGGGTAAATTTT.